The rows below give T cell receptor beta chains drawn from one sample of a study of blood T cell repertoires in COVID-19. Using immunoSEQ multiplex PCR, the repertoire was profiled, and TCRdb retains in-frame clones only, with some absent. The sample contains 120,000 or so clones, around 70% of which appear only once. The specimen was peripheral blood. All receptors derive from a man aged 60 to 69 with acute or convalescent COVID-19. Each CDR3 is given with its conserved first and last residue. Fields, in order: clone size, D gene, J gene, V gene, CDR3 DNA, CDR3 protein. D genes are given only for firm matches. Clone size is shown for a subset of rows, as once, few, many or a class of expanded clone.

NA	NA	TRBJ1-1	TRBV9	TGTGCCAGCAGCGTAGGGGGCGGGGTGCGGAACACTGAAGCTTTCTTT	CASSVGGGVRNTEAFF
NA	TRBD2	TRBJ2-3	TRBV7-3	TGTGCCAGCAGCTTAACCAAGACTAGCGGAGATACGCAGTATTTT	CASSLTKTSGDTQYF
NA	TRBD2	TRBJ2-1	TRBV25-1	TGTGCCAGCAGTTACCCGGGACTAGCGGGAGGGCGAAATGAGCAGTTCTTC	CASSYPGLAGGRNEQFF
few	NA	TRBJ1-6	TRBV7-9	TGTGCCAGCAGCTGGGGCGGCGGCTCACCCCTCCACTTT	CASSWGGGSPLHF
few	NA	TRBJ1-2	TRBV7-9	TGTGCCAGCAACACCGGGACAACCCCTGATGGCTACACCTTC	CASNTGTTPDGYTF
NA	TRBD2	TRBJ2-7	TRBV10-3	TGTGCCATCAGTGATAACTTCGGGGGGGGCGCCGAGCAGTACTTC	CAISDNFGGGAEQYF
NA	NA	TRBJ1-2	TRBV20-1	TGCAGTGCAGGGATCGAGGGAGGCTACACCTTC	CSAGIEGGYTF
NA	TRBD2	TRBJ2-1	TRBV7-9	TGTGCCAGCAGCTCCCCGGGACTAGCGGGGACCAATGAGCAGTTCTTC	CASSSPGLAGTNEQFF
NA	TRBD1	TRBJ2-7	TRBV5-6	TGTGCCAGCAGCTCCGGGACAGGGTTCCACGAGCAGTACTTC	CASSSGTGFHEQYF
NA	TRBD2	TRBJ2-1	TRBV11-2	TGTGCCAGCAGCTCACCCATTCAACAGCGGGGATACAATGAGCAGTTCTTC	CASSSPIQQRGYNEQFF
NA	NA	TRBJ1-2	TRBV6-5	TGTGCCAGACAGGGATTGGTTGGCTACACCTTC	CARQGLVGYTF
NA	TRBD2	TRBJ2-2	TRBV7-8	TGTGCCAGCAGCCCATCGACTAGCGTGGGCACCGGGGAGCTGTTTTTT	CASSPSTSVGTGELFF
NA	TRBD1	TRBJ1-6	TRBV9	TGTGCCAGCAGCGTAGGAGAGGGGGCGCTTCGTTCACCCCTCCACTTT	CASSVGEGALRSPLHF
NA	TRBD1	TRBJ2-1	TRBV2	TGTGCCAGCAGCATGGACAGGGTAGAGGGGTTCTTC	CASSMDRVEGFF
NA	TRBD2	TRBJ2-3	TRBV5-6	TGTGCCAGCAGCAAGGGACTAGCGGGATCAGATACGCAGTATTTT	CASSKGLAGSDTQYF
NA	TRBD1	TRBJ2-2	TRBV5-1	TGCGCCAGCAGCTCCGGGACAGGGGAGACCGGGGAGCTGTTTTTT	CASSSGTGETGELFF
few	NA	TRBJ2-3	TRBV18	TGTGCCAGCTCACTGCGGGCGGCAGATACGCAGTATTTT	CASSLRAADTQYF
NA	NA	TRBJ1-2	TRBV25-1	TGTGCCAGCAGTGGTACAGGGACGAACTATGGCTACACCTTC	CASSGTGTNYGYTF
few	TRBD1	TRBJ1-2	TRBV7-2	TGTGCCAGCAGCGCGGGGACAGCCCCCGGCTACACCTTC	CASSAGTAPGYTF
NA	TRBD1	TRBJ2-3	TRBV4-2	TGTGCCAGCAGCCGAGATGGGCCAAACAGGGGTCGGAGCACAGATACGCAGTATTTT	CASSRDGPNRGRSTDTQYF